What follows is one T cell receptor (beta chain) and its context. This sample is drawn from a study of cytomegalovirus exposure and HLA in healthy donors. The PCR contained 60 Vbeta and 13 Jbeta primers. Libraries were prepared by immunoSEQ multiplex PCR; TCRdb keeps only in-frame clonotypes and omits some of them. Seen here are around 150,000 clones, 80% observed once, and the top ten hold 9.5% to 10%. The CDR3 sequence is 14 residues long. From germline, CDR1 is LGHNA and CDR2 YNFKEQ. The ends lost 3 bases at V and 9 bases at J; junction bases unmatched: 7. Specimen: PBMCs. This clonotype originated in a young man in good health and CMV-seropositive. The chain combines TRBV4-2 with TRBJ2-2; TRBD1 matches at 7 bases. CDR3 residues: CASSQQTGSRELFF. DNA of the CDR3: TGTGCCAGCAGCCAGCAGACAGGGTCGAGGGAGCTGTTTTTT.